This TCR beta chain was recovered during a study of cytomegalovirus exposure and HLA in healthy donors. Whole-study results and caveats: Among TCR beta chains, those listed as cytomegalovirus-associated numbered about 150. Previous analysis showed most TCR beta V segments were productive about 90% or about 30% of the time.

CDR1 and CDR2 from the germline V gene are MNHEY and SMNVEV (reference sequence). The germline V and J ends were trimmed by 6 bases and 6 bases, with 15 bases remaining between them. The CDR3 spans 13 residues. The PCR made use of 60 Vbeta and 13 Jbeta primers. Sequencing was performed with immunoSEQ multiplex PCR; in TCRdb, only in-frame clones are kept and a portion is missing. The sample has roughly 150,000 clones, roughly 80% seen once. A word on this clone: Its target is not known.

Input material: PBMCs. V and J are TRBV27 and TRBJ2-7; tentatively, D is TRBD2 (5 bases). This clonotype was obtained from a man aged 18 to 29 in good health and CMV-seropositive. The CDR3 region has the DNA TGTGCCAGCAGGGGAGTAGCAATACGCGAGCAGTACTTC. Translated, it gives CASRGVAIREQYF.